The clone carrying this TCR beta chain was found once. Its antigen is undetermined. The data are from a study of T cells in narcolepsy. Study-wide background: Donors had narcolepsy type 1 or type 2, or were healthy controls.

Trimming removed 5 bases from V and 0 bases from J, with 10 bases in between. CDR1 and CDR2 from the germline V gene are MNHEY and SVGAGI. This CDR3 is 14 amino acids long. General study points: HCRT-specific and TRIB2-specific autoreactive clonotypes appeared among same-patient CSF and blood CD4+ clonotypes. Blood of same and different patients, but not healthy controls, reportedly held recurring autoreactive clonotypes.

The protocol was immunoSEQ multiplex PCR, while the TCRdb copy is restricted to in-frame clones and leaves out a portion. The repertoire holds fewer than 15,000 clones, with about 89% as singletons. V gene TRBV6-5 combines with J gene TRBJ1-1; D is undetermined. This clonotype was obtained from a human donor with narcolepsy. The specimen sequenced was CD45RA- memory CD4+ T cells from PBMCs. The CDR3 is CASSQREMNTEAFF. DNA of the CDR3: TGTGCCAGCAGTCAAAGAGAGATGAACACTGAAGCTTTCTTT.